The rows below give T cell receptor beta chains drawn from one sample of a study of cytomegalovirus exposure and HLA in healthy donors. The method was immunoSEQ multiplex PCR; TCRdb's version includes in-frame clones alone and lacks a portion of them. The sample gives over 200,000 clones, around 73% of which show up once; over 3.5% is in the top ten. The sequencing sample was made of PBMCs. Every receptor here comes from a male donor in good health and CMV-seronegative. Each CDR3 is given with its conserved first and last residue. Fields, in order: CDR3 DNA, CDR3 protein, D gene, J gene, V gene, clone size. D genes are given only for firm matches. Some rows mark clone size as missing; the rest say once, few, many or name a class of expanded clone.

TGTGCCAGTAGTATAGCCAGCTCTGGAAACACCATATATTTT	CASSIASSGNTIYF	.	TRBJ1-3	TRBV19	.
TGTGCCAGCAGTGATTTTGCCGGGGTAAAAACCGGGGAGCTGTTTTTT	CASSDFAGVKTGELFF	.	TRBJ2-2	TRBV25-1	.
TGTGCCAGTAGTATGGGACAGGGCACTGAAGCTTTCTTT	CASSMGQGTEAFF	TRBD1	TRBJ1-1	TRBV19	.
TGTGCCAGCAGCTTAGGCCAGGGGGCAGGTCCGCGCGGGGAGCTGTTTTTT	CASSLGQGAGPRGELFF	TRBD1	TRBJ2-2	TRBV13	.
TGTGCCAGCAGTATTACAGGGGCCTCCTATGGCTACACCTTC	CASSITGASYGYTF	TRBD1	TRBJ1-2	TRBV27	.
TGTGCCAGCAGCTTCGGGGGGCAAGAGACCCAGTACTTC	CASSFGGQETQYF	TRBD2	TRBJ2-5	TRBV5-4	.
TGTGCCAGCAGCCAAAACTCAGGGGGCACTGAAGCTTTCTTT	CASSQNSGGTEAFF	TRBD1	TRBJ1-1	TRBV7-9	.
TGTGCCAGCAGTGAATACAGATCTAACTATGGCTACACCTTC	CASSEYRSNYGYTF	.	TRBJ1-2	TRBV6-1	.
TGTGCCAGCTCACCGGGCACAAATGAGGCTTTCTTT	CASSPGTNEAFF	.	TRBJ1-1	TRBV18	few
TGTGCCAGCAGCCAAGAGGACAGACTGAATGAAAAACTGTTTTTT	CASSQEDRLNEKLFF	.	TRBJ1-4	TRBV4-2	few
TGTGCCGGGAGGGCTAGCGGGGTCACAGATACGCAGTATTTT	CAGRASGVTDTQYF	TRBD2	TRBJ2-3	TRBV7-9	few
TGTGCCAGCAGCGAGGACACCCTCTCCTACGAGCAGTACTTC	CASSEDTLSYEQYF	.	TRBJ2-7	TRBV9	.
TGTGCCAGCAGTTACTCGAGAGGGTATGGCTACACCTTC	CASSYSRGYGYTF	.	TRBJ1-2	TRBV6-5	.
TGTGCCAGTCGCCCAACTAGCGCGGAGCAGTTCTTC	CASRPTSAEQFF	TRBD2	TRBJ2-1	TRBV19	once
TGTGCCAGAAGCCTGCGACAGGGCGTTCTTAATGAAAAACTGTTTTTT	CARSLRQGVLNEKLFF	TRBD1	TRBJ1-4	TRBV5-3	.
TGTGCCAGCTCACAACTGACAGCAACTAATGAAAAACTGTTTTTT	CASSQLTATNEKLFF	.	TRBJ1-4	TRBV18	once
TGTGCCAGCAGTTTATTACAGCCCTATGAAGCTTTCTTT	CASSLLQPYEAFF	.	TRBJ1-1	TRBV28	.
TGTGCCAGCAGCGGGGGGACTAGCGGGAGGGGAACGCAGTATTTT	CASSGGTSGRGTQYF	TRBD2	TRBJ2-3	TRBV9	.
TGTGCCAGCAGCTCGACTAGCGGGAGGTTCAATGAGCAGTTCTTC	CASSSTSGRFNEQFF	TRBD2	TRBJ2-1	TRBV7-9	.
TGTGCCAGCCTGACTAGCGGGAGACCCGGGGAGCTGTTTTTT	CASLTSGRPGELFF	TRBD2	TRBJ2-2	TRBV6-6	.
TGTGCCAGCAGCTTAGGCAGCGGCAGCACGGGGGGGGAGCAGTACTTC	CASSLGSGSTGGEQYF	TRBD2	TRBJ2-5	TRBV7-6	once
TGTGCCAGCAGACGACTAGCGGGCTACGAGCAGTACTTC	CASRRLAGYEQYF	TRBD2	TRBJ2-7	TRBV2	.
TGTGCCAGCAGAGGAGGACTCCTTAGCAATCAGCCCCAGCATTTT	CASRGGLLSNQPQHF	.	TRBJ1-5	TRBV27	once
TGTGCCAGCCAATACGACAGTACGAACACCGGGGAGCTGTTTTTT	CASQYDSTNTGELFF	.	TRBJ2-2	TRBV5-4	.